This T cell receptor (beta chain) is drawn from a study of T cells in Graves' hyperthyroidism and ophthalmopathy. Broader study findings: Through a model of 13 V-J features, ophthalmopathy was separated from stable hyperthyroidism.

The sample holds many counts of this clonotype. Its antigen is as yet unknown. Template material for amplifying TCR beta CDR3 regions consisted of RNA transcripts. HTBI primers were employed in a first-round RT-PCR of the TCR CDR3. Using its own MiXCR run on the multiplex PCR reads, TCRdb lists one record per CDR3 protein. The sample includes around 190,000 distinct CDR3 sequences, 15% to 20% of them seen just once. Trimming shortened V by 5 bases and J by 4 bases, and 8 bases separated the two germline ends. Looked up from germline, CDR1 is LGHDT and CDR2 is YNNKEL (reference sequence). CDR3 length: 12 amino acids.

The sequence was obtained from a woman in her forties or fifties with Graves' hyperthyroidism. This chain links TRBV3-1 with TRBJ1-2; D gene unclear. Sequences were obtained from blood. CDR3 protein: CASSVGIYGYTF. As DNA, the CDR3 is TGTGCCAGCAGCGTTGGGATCTATGGCTACACCTTC.